This T cell receptor beta chain stems from a study of regulatory T cells in long-lasting Graves disease (dated by TCRdb to about 2021). Looking at the study overall: Persistent Graves' disease was defined as antithyroid drug treatment for over 5 years with persistently positive TSH receptor autoantibodies. Patients with persistent Graves' disease were compared with patients with newly diagnosed Graves' disease using TCR sequencing and RNA sequencing of peripheral blood. The study was registered as a clinical trial and conducted in China. TCR sequencing covered 13 persistent and some 20 newly diagnosed Graves' disease patients, around 35 samples in total. Antithyroid drugs had been taken for approximately 10 years on average by persistent Graves' disease patients in the clinical cohort.

As to this clonotype: Its antigen is not yet known. The conserved phenylalanine or tryptophan normally closing the CDR3 is absent here, so this likely arose from a read error. The DNA is left out, because the CDR3 cannot be placed on it with certainty; the CDR3 is given as TCRdb lists it.

Points the paper makes about the study in general: Persistent disease showed preferential use of TRBV28, TRBJ1-2 and TRBJ2-5, whereas newly diagnosed disease favored TRBV20-1 and TRBJ2-1. Compared with newly diagnosed patients, persistent Graves' disease patients had lower TCR Shannon entropy and fewer highly expanded clones, which suggests clonal expansion. Peripheral blood alone was examined, since thyroid tissue, which constituted the primary lesion, could not be accessed. The small sample size was acknowledged by the authors as a limitation that may reduce accuracy. Only the TCR beta chain was sequenced and analyzed. Patients with persistent disease shared more public clonotypes (around 2,500) than newly diagnosed patients did (approximately 990).

Libraries were made using multiplex PCR. The instrument given in TCRdb is Illumina HiSeq 4000. TCR beta libraries were built with iRepertoire HTBI primers and Arm-PCR amplification of CDR3 regions. Before sequencing, the PCR products went through gel purification. Per the authors' processing: Gene usage analysis of CDR3 amino acid clonotypes relied on the approximately 60 TRBV and 13 to 15 TRBJ segments identified across samples. COPE and FqMerger were used to merge filtered high-quality paired reads into contigs. BLAST was used to align contigs to IMGT TRBV, TRBD and TRBJ reference genes, and CDR3 was defined according to IMGT. Highly expanded clones were defined as clonotypes with a frequency above 0.1%. Shannon entropy was used to measure repertoire diversity, and the Gini coefficient was used to measure V-J evenness. A clonotype was considered public if more than one individual shared it. The public reads were reanalyzed by TCRdb: fastp trimming at Q25, MiXCR alignment, in-frame beta chains only. Here each entry gathers all rows of one CDR3 protein and keeps the most common genes and DNA. The V and J calls, along with clone size, are taken from TCRdb and not from the paper's own processing. In all, the sample holds 600,000 to 850,000 distinct CDR3 sequences, and around 30% of those were seen once. The ten largest clones capture roughly 40% of the sample.

The CDR3 is 9 amino acids long, termini counted. CDR1 and CDR2 were assigned from the germline V gene (reference sequence) as DFQATT and SNEGSKA. Sample time point, as interpreted from the label and publication: persistent/refractory GD, antithyroid drugs over 5 years with positive TRAb. For both TCR sequencing and RNA sequencing, RNA was extracted from PBMCs in TRIzol. Graves' disease was diagnosed according to American Thyroid Association guidelines. Recruitment of patients was carried out at an endocrinology department in Xi'an, China. From each patient, around 8.3 milliliters of peripheral blood was collected into an EDTA anticoagulant tube. Ficoll Paque Plus density gradient separation was used to isolate PBMCs, and no additional T cell sorting was done. An Agilent 2100 Bioanalyzer and agarose gel were used to check RNA quality, while a NanoDrop 2000 measured RNA concentration.

The chain joins TRBV20-1 to TRBJ2-7. The receptor comes from a female donor with Graves disease. The sample in question was peripheral blood mononuclear cells (PBMCs), obtained when the disease was refractory, from a patient treated with antithyroid drugs. The CDR3 protein is CSARGSRNA.